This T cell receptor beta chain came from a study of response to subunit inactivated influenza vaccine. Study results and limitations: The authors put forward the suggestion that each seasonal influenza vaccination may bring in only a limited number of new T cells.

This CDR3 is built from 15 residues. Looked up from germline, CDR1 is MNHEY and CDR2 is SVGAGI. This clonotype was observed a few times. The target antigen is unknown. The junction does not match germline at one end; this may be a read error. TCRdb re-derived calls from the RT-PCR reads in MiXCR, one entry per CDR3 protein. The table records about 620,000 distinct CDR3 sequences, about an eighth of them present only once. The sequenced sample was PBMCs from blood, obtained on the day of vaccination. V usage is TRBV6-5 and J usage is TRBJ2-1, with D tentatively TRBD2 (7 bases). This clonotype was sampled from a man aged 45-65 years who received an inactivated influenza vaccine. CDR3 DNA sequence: TGTGCCAGCAGTTACGAGGCGGGGGCGAACAATGTGCAGTTCTTC. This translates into CASSYEAGANNVQFF.